The entry below gives a single T cell receptor (beta chain) sequence along with its context. As the template, RNA transcripts were used to amplify TCR beta CDR3 regions. After a first-round RT-PCR with HTBI primers, a second-round multiplex PCR was run. TCRdb fed the multiplex PCR reads into MiXCR, producing one record per CDR3 protein. The table shows roughly 700,000 distinct CDR3 sequences, with around 40% occurring only once. The data are from a study of Graves' ophthalmopathy and Graves' hyperthyroidism. Other autoimmune diseases, uncontrolled infections, pregnancy or lactation ruled patients out of participation. Trimming shortened V by 5 bases and J by 5 bases, and 19 bases separated the two germline ends. The CDR3 spans 15 residues. CDR1 is SGHAT, CDR2 FQNNGV, per germline.

This chain uses TRBV11-2 with TRBJ2-7; D unclear. Source material: peripheral blood. The clonotype comes from an adult man with Graves' ophthalmopathy. CDR3 DNA sequence: TGTGCCAGCAGCGCCGACTGGGTCGGGTTCGACGAGCAGTACTTC. This codes for CASSADWVGFDEQYF.